This T cell receptor beta chain was captured by sequencing in a study of shared clonotypes between healthy human individuals. The study, taken as a whole, reports: All-four-donor shared clonotypes had higher generation probabilities than non-shared clonotypes did. Depth of sequencing was expected to influence donor clonotype sharing.

With respect to this clone: Its matching antigen is unknown.

Sorted-subset replicate PCRs used 150 to 200 ng DNA, some 31,000 T cell genomes. The method was immunoSEQ multiplex PCR; TCRdb's version includes in-frame clones alone and lacks a portion of them. The sample has about 2.5 million clones; around 90% are singletons. Germline V lookup: CDR1 MDHEN, CDR2 SYDVKM. Deletions cut 6 bases from V and 8 bases from J, with 13 bases between. CDR3 length equals 12 residues. Sequencing was performed on naive CD4+ T cells from PBMCs. Subset in this sample: CD45RA+ positively selected. The clonotype comes from a young man in good health. Some clones in this sample may be carry-over from other donors' samples. The chain has TRBV28 and TRBJ1-2; no clear D. Here the CDR3 DNA reads TGTGCCAGCAGCGGACTTTCTCGGGGCTACACCTTC. Translating gives CASSGLSRGYTF.